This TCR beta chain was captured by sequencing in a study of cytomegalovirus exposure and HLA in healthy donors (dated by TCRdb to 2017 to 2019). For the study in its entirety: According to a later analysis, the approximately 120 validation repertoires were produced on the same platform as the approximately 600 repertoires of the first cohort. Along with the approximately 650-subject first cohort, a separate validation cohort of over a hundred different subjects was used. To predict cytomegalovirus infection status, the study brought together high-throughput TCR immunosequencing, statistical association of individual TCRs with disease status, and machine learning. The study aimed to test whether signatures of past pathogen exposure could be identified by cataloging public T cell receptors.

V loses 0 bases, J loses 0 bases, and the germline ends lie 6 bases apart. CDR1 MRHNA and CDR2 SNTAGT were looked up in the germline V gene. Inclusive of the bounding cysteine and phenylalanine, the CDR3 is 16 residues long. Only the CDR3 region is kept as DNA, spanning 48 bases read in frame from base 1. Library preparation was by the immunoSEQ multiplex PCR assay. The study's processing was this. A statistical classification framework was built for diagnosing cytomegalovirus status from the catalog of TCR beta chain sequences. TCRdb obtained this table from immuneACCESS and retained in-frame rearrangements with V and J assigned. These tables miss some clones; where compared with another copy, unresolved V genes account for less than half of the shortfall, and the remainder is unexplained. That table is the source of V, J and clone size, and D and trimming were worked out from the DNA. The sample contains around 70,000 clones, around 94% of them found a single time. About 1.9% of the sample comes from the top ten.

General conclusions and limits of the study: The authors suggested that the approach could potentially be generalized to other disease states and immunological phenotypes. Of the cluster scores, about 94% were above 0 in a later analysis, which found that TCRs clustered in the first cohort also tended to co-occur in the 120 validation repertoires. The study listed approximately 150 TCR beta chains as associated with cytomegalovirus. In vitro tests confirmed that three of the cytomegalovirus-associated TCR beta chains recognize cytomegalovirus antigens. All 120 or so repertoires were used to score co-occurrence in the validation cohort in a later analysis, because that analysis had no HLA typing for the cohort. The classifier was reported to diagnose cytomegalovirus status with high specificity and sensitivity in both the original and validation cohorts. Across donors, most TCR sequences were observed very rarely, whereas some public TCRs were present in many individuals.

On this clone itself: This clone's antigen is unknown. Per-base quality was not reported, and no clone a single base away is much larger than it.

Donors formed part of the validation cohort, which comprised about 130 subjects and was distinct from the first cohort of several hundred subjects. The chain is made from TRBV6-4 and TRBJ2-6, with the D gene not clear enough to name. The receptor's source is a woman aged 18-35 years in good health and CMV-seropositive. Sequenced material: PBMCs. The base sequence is TGTGCCAGCAGTGACTCAACCAGCTCTGGGGCCAACGTCCTGACTTTC. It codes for CASSDSTSSGANVLTF.